One T cell receptor (beta chain) is described in this entry. No antigen is known for it. This sample is part of a study of T-cell memory formation after mild COVID-19. Overall study: Across donors, TCR clusters were largely donor specific.

The V end was cut by 5 bases, the J end by 7 bases, with 17 bases between. The CDR3 has 14 amino acids. Germline values: CDR1 PRHDT, CDR2 FYEKMQ (reference sequence). Study observations and caveats: Prior to infection, memory already included some responding clones, suggesting cross-reactive memory joined. Clones that contracted clustered mainly in CM and EM if CD4+ and in EMRA if CD8+.

Using constant-segment primers, 5'RACE produced TCR alpha and TCR beta cDNA libraries carrying sample barcodes and UMIs. In TCRdb, the 5' RACE reads were re-called with MiXCR into one record per CDR3 protein. The table includes approximately 450,000 distinct CDR3 sequences, approximately 18% detected once. Sequencing was carried out using PBMCs or a T cell subset sorted from them (not recorded which). The sequence was collected from an adult woman who had mild COVID-19 (a few samples of this study predate the infection). Cell type and time point are not known. The genes are TRBV13 and TRBJ1-2; D gene ambiguous. CDR3 loop: CASSLTQGSSGYTF. The CDR3 region has the DNA TGTGCCAGCAGCCTCACGCAAGGGAGTAGTGGCTACACCTTC.